This T cell receptor (beta chain) stems from a study of T-cell reconstitution after alpha-beta-depleted transplantation in children. Preparation of the TCRbeta library was carried out with unique molecular identifiers. TCRdb processed the PCR reads anew with MiXCR; each CDR3 protein has one entry. The sample shows 200,000 to 300,000 distinct CDR3 sequences, over 20% of them seen only once. This clonotype came up many times. Germline-derived CDR1 and CDR2 are SGHRS and YFSETQ. CDR3 length: 14 residues. Deletions cut 0 bases from V and 2 bases from J, with 9 bases between. The genes are TRBV5-1 and TRBJ2-7; tentatively, D is TRBD1 or TRBD2 (5 bases each). The TCR sequence derives from a girl aged 2-10 years with Fanconi anemia, due to receive a stem cell transplant. The material was PBMCs, obtained before TCRalphabeta/CD19-depleted stem cell transplant. CDR3 in amino acids: CASSLGDGTYEQYF. The CDR3 DNA sequence: TGCGCCAGCAGCTTGGGGGACGGAACCTACGAGCAGTACTTC.